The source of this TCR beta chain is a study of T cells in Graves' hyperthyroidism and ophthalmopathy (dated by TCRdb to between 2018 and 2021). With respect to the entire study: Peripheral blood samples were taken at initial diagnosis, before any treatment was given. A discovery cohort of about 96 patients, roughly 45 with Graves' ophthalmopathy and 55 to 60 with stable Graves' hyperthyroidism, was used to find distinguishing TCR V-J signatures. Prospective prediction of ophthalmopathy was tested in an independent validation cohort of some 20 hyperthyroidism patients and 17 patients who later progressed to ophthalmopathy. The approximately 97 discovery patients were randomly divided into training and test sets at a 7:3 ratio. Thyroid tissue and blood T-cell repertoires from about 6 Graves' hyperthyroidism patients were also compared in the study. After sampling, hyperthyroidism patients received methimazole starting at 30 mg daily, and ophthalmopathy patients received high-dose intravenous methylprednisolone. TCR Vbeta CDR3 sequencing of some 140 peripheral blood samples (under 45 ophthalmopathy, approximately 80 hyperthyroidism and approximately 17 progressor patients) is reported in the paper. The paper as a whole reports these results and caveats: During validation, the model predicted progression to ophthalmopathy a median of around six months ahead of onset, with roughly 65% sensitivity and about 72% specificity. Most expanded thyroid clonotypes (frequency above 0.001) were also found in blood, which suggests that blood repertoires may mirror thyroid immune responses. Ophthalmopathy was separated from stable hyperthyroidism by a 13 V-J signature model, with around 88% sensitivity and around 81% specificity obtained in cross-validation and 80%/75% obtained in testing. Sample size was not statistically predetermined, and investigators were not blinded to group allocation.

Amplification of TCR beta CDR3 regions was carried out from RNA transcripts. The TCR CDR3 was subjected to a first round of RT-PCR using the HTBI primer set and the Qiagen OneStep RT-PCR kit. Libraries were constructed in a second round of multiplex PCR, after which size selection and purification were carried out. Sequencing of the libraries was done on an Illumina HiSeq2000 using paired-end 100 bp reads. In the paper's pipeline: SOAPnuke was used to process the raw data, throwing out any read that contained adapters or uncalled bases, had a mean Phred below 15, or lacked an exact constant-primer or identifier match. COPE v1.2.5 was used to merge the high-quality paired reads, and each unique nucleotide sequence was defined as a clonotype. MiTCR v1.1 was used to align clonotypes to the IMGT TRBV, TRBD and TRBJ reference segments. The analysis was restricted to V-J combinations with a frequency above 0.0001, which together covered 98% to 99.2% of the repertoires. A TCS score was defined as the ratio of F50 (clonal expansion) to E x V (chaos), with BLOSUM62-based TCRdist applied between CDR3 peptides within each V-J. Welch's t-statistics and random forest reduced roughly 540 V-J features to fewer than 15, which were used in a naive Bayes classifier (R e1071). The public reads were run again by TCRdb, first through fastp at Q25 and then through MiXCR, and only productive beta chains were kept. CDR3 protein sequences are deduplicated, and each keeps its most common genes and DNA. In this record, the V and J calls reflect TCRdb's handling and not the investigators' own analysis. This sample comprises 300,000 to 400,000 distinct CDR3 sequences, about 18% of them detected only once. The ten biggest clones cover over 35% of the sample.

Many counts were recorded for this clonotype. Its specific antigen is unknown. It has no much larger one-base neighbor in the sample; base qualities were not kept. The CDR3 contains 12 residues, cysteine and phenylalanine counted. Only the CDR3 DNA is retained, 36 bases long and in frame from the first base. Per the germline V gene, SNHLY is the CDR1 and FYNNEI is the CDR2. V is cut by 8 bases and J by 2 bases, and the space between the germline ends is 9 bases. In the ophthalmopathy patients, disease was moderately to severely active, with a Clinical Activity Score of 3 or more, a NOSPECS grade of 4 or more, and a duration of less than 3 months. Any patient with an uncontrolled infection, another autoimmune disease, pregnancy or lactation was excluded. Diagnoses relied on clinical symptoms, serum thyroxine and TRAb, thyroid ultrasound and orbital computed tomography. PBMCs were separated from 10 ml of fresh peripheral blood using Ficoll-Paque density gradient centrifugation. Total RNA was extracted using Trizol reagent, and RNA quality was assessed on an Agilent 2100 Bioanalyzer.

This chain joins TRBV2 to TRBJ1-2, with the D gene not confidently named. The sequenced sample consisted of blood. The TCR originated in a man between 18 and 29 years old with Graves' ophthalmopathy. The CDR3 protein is CASQDGNYGYTF. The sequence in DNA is TGTGCCAGCCAGGACGGAAACTATGGCTACACCTTC.